Reported below is one T cell receptor beta chain. Its antigen is not identified. The sample belongs to a study of cytomegalovirus exposure and HLA in healthy donors. The study's findings and limits: Clonal expansion, a later analysis showed, was greater in HLA-associated TCR beta chains than in equally common others. Highly shared variants forming one cluster were likely a sequencing artifact. In vitro testing confirmed a few CMV-associated chains as specific for CMV antigens.

With 60 Vbeta and 13 Jbeta primers, the PCR was carried out. Produced via immunoSEQ multiplex PCR; TCRdb's table is partial and in-frame only. This sample yields about 110,000 clones, of which around 74% are seen a single time; over 4% belongs to the top ten. Between the trimmed V and J ends, which lost 1 base and 8 bases, there was a span of 21 bases. The CDR3 contains 17 residues. Germline V gene data show CDR1 as SGHNT and CDR2 as YENEEA. This chain links TRBV11-3 with TRBJ2-1; possible D gene TRBD1, 7 bases. The source is a man younger than 45 in good health and CMV-seropositive. Sequenced: PBMCs. The DNA for the CDR3 is TGTGCCAGCAGCTTAGGGGCCGGAGGGGGCGTCGCCCATGAGCAGTTCTTC. Encoded protein: CASSLGAGGGVAHEQFF.